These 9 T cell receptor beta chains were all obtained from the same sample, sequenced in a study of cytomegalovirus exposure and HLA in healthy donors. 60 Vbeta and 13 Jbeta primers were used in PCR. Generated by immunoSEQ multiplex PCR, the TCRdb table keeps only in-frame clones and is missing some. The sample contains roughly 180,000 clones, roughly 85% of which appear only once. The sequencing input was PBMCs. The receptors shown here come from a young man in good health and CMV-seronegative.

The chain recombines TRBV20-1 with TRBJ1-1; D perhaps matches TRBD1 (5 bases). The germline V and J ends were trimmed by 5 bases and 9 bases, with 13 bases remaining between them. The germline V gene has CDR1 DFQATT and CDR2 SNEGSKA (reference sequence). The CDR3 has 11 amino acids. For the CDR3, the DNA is TGCAGTGCTCGCCAGGGTGAGAAAGCTTTCTTT. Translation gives CSARQGEKAFF.

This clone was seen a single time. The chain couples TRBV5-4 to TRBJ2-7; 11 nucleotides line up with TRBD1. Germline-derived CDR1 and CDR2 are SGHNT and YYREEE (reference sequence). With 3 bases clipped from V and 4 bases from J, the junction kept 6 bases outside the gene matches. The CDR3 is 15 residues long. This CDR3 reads CASSSGQGVWYEQYF. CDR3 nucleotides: TGTGCCAGCAGCTCGGGACAGGGGGTTTGGTACGAGCAGTACTTC.

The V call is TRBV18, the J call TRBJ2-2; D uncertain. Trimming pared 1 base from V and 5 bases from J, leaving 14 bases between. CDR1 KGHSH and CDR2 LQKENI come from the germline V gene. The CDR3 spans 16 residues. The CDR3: CASSPLSSGETGELFF. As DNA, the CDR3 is TGTGCCAGCTCACCACTATCTTCGGGTGAGACCGGGGAGCTGTTTTTT.

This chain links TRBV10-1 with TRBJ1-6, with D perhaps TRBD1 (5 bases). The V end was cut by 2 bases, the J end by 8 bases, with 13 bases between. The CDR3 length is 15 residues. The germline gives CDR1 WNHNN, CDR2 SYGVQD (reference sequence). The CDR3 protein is CASSERGSWDSPLHF. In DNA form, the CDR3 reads TGCGCCAGCAGTGAGAGGGGTAGCTGGGATTCACCCCTCCACTTT.

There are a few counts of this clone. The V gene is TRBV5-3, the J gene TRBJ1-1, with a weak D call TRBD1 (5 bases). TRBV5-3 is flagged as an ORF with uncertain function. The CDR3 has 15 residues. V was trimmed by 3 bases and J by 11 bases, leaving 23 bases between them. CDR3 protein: CARSSWTGKPYRAFF. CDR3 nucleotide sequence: TGTGCCAGAAGCTCGTGGACGGGTAAACCATACAGGGCTTTCTTT.

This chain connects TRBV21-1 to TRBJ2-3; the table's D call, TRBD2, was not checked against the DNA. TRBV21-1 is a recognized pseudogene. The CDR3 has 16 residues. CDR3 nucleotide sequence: TGTGCCAGCAGCGAGCTTCAGCGGACTAGCACAGATACGCAGTATTTT. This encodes CASSELQRTSTDTQYF.

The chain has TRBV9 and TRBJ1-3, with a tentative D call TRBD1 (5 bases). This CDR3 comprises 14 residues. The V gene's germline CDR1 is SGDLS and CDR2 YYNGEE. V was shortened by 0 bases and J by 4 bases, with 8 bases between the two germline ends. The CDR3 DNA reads TGTGCCAGCAGCGTAGCGGGGGTCGGAAACACCATATATTTT. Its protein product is CASSVAGVGNTIYF.

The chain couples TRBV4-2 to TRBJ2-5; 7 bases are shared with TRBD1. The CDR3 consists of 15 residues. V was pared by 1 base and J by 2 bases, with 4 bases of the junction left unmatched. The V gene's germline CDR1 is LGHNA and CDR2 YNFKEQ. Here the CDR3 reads CASSQAGQQQETQYF. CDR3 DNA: TGTGCCAGCAGCCAAGCGGGACAGCAACAAGAGACCCAGTACTTC.

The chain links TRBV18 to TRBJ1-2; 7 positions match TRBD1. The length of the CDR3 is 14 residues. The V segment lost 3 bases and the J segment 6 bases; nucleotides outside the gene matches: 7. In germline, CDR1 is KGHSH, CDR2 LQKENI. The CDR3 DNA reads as TGTGCCAGCTCACCGGGACAGAACCTAGATGGCTACACCTTC. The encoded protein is CASSPGQNLDGYTF. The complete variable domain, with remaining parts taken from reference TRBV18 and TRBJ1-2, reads NAGVMQNPRHLVRRRGQEARLRCSPMKGHSHVYWYRQLPEEGLKFMVYLQKENIIDESGMPKERFSAEFPKEGPSILRIQQVVRGDSAAYFCASSPGQNLDGYTFGSGTRLTVV.